Sequencing of this TCR beta chain was carried out in a study of T cells after yellow fever vaccination (dated by TCRdb to the late 2010s). Study-level background: Libraries from fractions with low cell numbers were prepared with the SMART-Seq v4 Ultra Low Input RNA kit. To follow T-cell clones before and after primary and booster YFV17D yellow fever vaccination, bulk TCR alpha and beta repertoires were sequenced over time. Two healthy male donors made up the cohort, one aged 18 to 30 years and the other aged 30 to 40 years. Bulk PBMC replicates and cell subsets were isolated from blood drawn at multiple timepoints before and after both primary and secondary immunization.

Here is what the overall study found, with its caveats: The secondary T-cell response was found to be weaker but faster than the primary response, with a peak reached on day 5 rather than on day 15. After the booster, most of the clones that had expanded following primary vaccination were detected again (about 95% of CD4 and around 90% of CD8), which suggests that memory was broadly maintained. FACS-sorted repertoires could contain abundant contaminating clonotypes from the bulk population, so computational filtering was required. A small fraction of clonotypes showed up in both the CD4 and CD8 compartments, probably as a result of convergent recombination. The study included only two donors, which limits how far the findings can be generalized.

On this clonotype: Its antigen is unknown. One base away there is no much larger clone; base qualities are not given.

Measured from the cysteine to the phenylalanine, the CDR3 is 15 residues long. Kept here is only the CDR3 DNA, which spans 45 bases and is read in frame from base 1. Clipping removes 4 bases from V and 4 bases from J, with 7 as the unmatched junction base count. Via the germline V gene (reference sequence), CDR1 is SGHNT and CDR2 YYREEE. Read against the paper, the sample's treatment or condition label means: live attenuated yellow fever vaccine strain. A standard Ficoll-Paque protocol was used to isolate PBMCs from peripheral blood. Dynabeads CD4 and CD8 positive selection kits were used to isolate the CD4 and CD8 T-cell fractions. TriZol was used to extract RNA from bulk PBMCs, CD4 and CD8 fractions, and dextramer-positive and dextramer-negative fractions. TCR cDNA was synthesized by 5'RACE template switching, through which a universal primer site and unique molecular identifiers were introduced. Priming of cDNA synthesis was performed from both the TCR alpha and TCR beta constant segments. Library amplification involved two PCR steps, and the second step added sample barcodes and sequencing adapters. Libraries were sequenced on Illumina HiSeq 2500 (2x100 bp) or NovaSeq (2x150 bp). The study's own analysis went as follows. MIGEC was used to demultiplex reads and collapse the reads into UMI consensus sequences, and MiXCR was used for V(D)J alignment. Vaccine-responding clonotypes were identified with edgeR using replicate PBMC samples, with FDR below 0.01 and a log2 fold change above 5 up to day 15 being required. Each bulk clonotype received a CD4 or CD8 identity based on whether the sequenced CD4 or CD8 repertoire contained that clonotype at higher abundance. TCRdb ran its own pipeline on the public reads, namely fastp trimming at Q25 and MiXCR clone calling, and kept in-frame beta chains. Rows matching on CDR3 protein sequence are summarized as one entry with the most common DNA and genes. Clone size and V and J calls follow TCRdb, not the original study. The sample has approximately 120,000 distinct CDR3 sequences on record, 7.4% of them singletons. The ten largest clones represent 2% to 3% of the sample.

The receptor was derived from a man aged 18 to 30 who received the YFV17D yellow fever vaccine. The starting material was CD4+ T cells sorted from PBMCs, obtained about 10 days after the first yellow fever vaccination. The chain is encoded by TRBV5-4 joined to TRBJ2-2, with 7 central nucleotides matching TRBD2. CDR3 sequence: CASSPRGVGTGELFF. The DNA sequence follows: TGTGCCAGCAGCCCCCGGGGGGTAGGCACCGGGGAGCTGTTTTTT.